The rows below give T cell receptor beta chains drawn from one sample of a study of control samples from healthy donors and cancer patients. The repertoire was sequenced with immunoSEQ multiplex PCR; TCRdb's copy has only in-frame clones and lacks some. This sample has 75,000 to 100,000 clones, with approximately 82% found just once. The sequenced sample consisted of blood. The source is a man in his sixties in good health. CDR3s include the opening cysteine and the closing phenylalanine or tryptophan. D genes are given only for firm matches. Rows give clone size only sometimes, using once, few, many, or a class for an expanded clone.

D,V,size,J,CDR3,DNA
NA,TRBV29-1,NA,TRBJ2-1,CSPTVAGSVNEQFF,TGCAGCCCCACCGTCGCGGGGAGTGTAAATGAGCAGTTCTTC
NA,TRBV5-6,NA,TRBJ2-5,CASSLVGREETQYF,TGTGCCAGCAGCTTGGTGGGCAGGGAAGAGACCCAGTACTTC
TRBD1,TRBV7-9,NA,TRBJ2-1,CASSSRPTGQGTDEQFF,TGTGCCAGCAGCTCTCGACCTACAGGACAGGGGACCGATGAGCAGTTCTTC
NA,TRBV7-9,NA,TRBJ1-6,CASSFSGVSHSPLHF,TGTGCCAGCAGTTTTTCAGGGGTATCACACTCACCCCTCCACTTT
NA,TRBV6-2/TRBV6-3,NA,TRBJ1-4,CASSYVGLPNEKLFF,TGTGCCAGCAGTTACGTTGGATTGCCTAATGAAAAACTGTTTTTT
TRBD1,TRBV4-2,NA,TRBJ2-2,CASSQRDRSNTGELFF,TGTGCCAGCAGCCAAAGGGACAGATCCAACACCGGGGAGCTGTTTTTT
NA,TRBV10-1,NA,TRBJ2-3,CASSKKFEGADTQYF,TGCGCCAGCAGTAAGAAATTCGAGGGCGCAGATACGCAGTATTTT
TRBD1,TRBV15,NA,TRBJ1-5,CATSRGTGANQPQHF,TGTGCCACCAGCAGAGGGACAGGGGCCAATCAGCCCCAGCATTTT
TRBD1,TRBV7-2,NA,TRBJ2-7,CASSLKQGNEQYF,TGTGCCAGCAGCCTAAAACAGGGGAACGAGCAGTACTTC
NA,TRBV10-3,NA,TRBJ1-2,CAISEGESANYGYTF,TGTGCCATCAGTGAGGGGGAGTCAGCTAACTATGGCTACACCTTC
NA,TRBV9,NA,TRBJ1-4,CASSVGTVTTNEKLFF,TGTGCCAGCAGCGTAGGGACAGTAACAACTAATGAAAAACTGTTTTTT
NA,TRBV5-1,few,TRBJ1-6,CASSLWGSSNSPLHF,TGCGCCAGCAGCTTGTGGGGGAGCTCTAATTCACCCCTCCACTTT
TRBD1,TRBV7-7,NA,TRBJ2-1,CASSAGTGGSEQFF,TGTGCCAGCAGCGCCGGGACAGGGGGCAGTGAGCAGTTCTTC
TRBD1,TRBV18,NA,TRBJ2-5,CASSPTGGWETQYF,TGTGCCAGCTCACCAACAGGGGGCTGGGAGACCCAGTACTTC
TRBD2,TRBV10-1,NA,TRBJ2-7,CASSAQREFEQYF,TGCGCCAGCAGTGCCCAGCGGGAGTTCGAGCAGTACTTC
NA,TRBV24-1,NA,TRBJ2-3,CATSDLTDGGTQYF,TGTGCCACCAGTGACCTGACAGACGGGGGTACGCAGTATTTT
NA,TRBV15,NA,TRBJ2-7,CATSLRILYEQYF,TGTGCCACCAGCCTCAGAATACTATACGAGCAGTACTTC
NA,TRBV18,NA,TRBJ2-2,CASSPPSRASGELFF,TGTGCCAGCTCACCACCCTCCAGGGCGTCCGGGGAGCTGTTTTTT
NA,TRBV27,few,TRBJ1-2,CASRLGSNYGYTF,TGTGCCAGCAGGTTGGGATCTAACTATGGCTACACCTTC
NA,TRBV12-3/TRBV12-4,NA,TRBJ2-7,CASSPRRLGEQYF,TGTGCCAGCTCCCCCCGGCGGCTGGGAGAGCAGTACTTC
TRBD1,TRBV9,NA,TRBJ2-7,CASSAGQYGNEQYF,TGTGCCAGCAGCGCGGGACAGTACGGCAACGAGCAGTACTTC